What follows are 23 T cell receptor beta chains derived from one specimen sequenced in a study of cytomegalovirus exposure and HLA in healthy donors. Generated by immunoSEQ multiplex PCR, the TCRdb table keeps only in-frame clones and is missing some. The sample shows about 160,000 clones, 96% of them seen only once. Material for sequencing was PBMCs. Receptors were obtained from a woman younger than 35 in good health and CMV-seronegative.

This chain joins TRBV5-4 and TRBJ1-1; perhaps TRBD1 as D (6 bases). Trimming cost V 4 bases and J 1 base, with 11 bases left between them. CDR3 size: 14 residues. Looked up from germline, CDR1 is SGHNT and CDR2 is YYREEE (reference sequence). The CDR3 DNA follows: TGTGCCAGCAGCGGGGGGGGCCCGAACACTGAAGCTTTCTTT. This gives the protein CASSGGGPNTEAFF.

V usage is TRBV5-1 and J usage is TRBJ2-3; no reliable D call. This CDR3 contains 14 residues. V lost 1 base and J 4 bases, leaving 10 bases between the germline ends. CDR1 is SGHRS and CDR2 is YFSETQ in the germline V gene. In DNA, the CDR3 is TGCGCCAGCAGCTTGACAGTCCTCCCAGATACGCAGTATTTT. This translates into CASSLTVLPDTQYF.

This clone was counted a single time. The rearrangement links TRBV2 to TRBJ2-7, with 14 bases lining up with TRBD2. V was clipped by 7 bases and J by 4 bases; unmatched bases: 6. The V gene's germline CDR1 is SNHLY and CDR2 FYNNEI. CDR3 length: 15 residues. CDR3 sequence reads: CASKKGLAGGYEQYF. The CDR3 DNA sequence: TGTGCCAGCAAGAAAGGACTAGCGGGGGGATACGAGCAGTACTTC.

V usage is TRBV2 and J usage is TRBJ2-1; possibly TRBD1 for D (5 bases). Germline V lookup: CDR1 SNHLY, CDR2 FYNNEI. Trimming cost V 0 bases and J 1 base, with 10 bases left between them. The CDR3 length is 16 residues. The CDR3: CASSEAGPFSYNEQFF. The CDR3 DNA is TGTGCCAGCAGTGAAGCGGGGCCGTTTTCCTACAATGAGCAGTTCTTC.

V and J are TRBV28 and TRBJ1-2, with TRBD1 matching 7 bases. The germline V gene has CDR1 MDHEN and CDR2 SYDVKM. Losses at the gene ends were 7 bases for V and 8 bases for J; bases not matched to a gene: 7. CDR3 length equals 12 residues. The CDR3 spells CASKTGWGGYTF. In DNA, the CDR3 is TGTGCCAGCAAGACAGGGTGGGGAGGCTACACCTTC.

V and J are TRBV5-1 and TRBJ2-7, with 8 bases fitting TRBD2. After removal of 7 bases from V and 5 bases from J, the junction contained 8 bases not matched to a gene. Looked up from germline, CDR1 is SGHRS and CDR2 is YFSETQ. The CDR3 is made up of 13 amino acids. As DNA, the CDR3 is TGCGCCAGCGCTGGACTAGCCGCCCACGAGCAGTACTTC. It encodes CASAGLAAHEQYF.

This sequence joins TRBV5-1 and TRBJ1-4, with 7 bases identical to TRBD1. This CDR3 contains 16 residues. CDR1 is SGHRS, CDR2 YFSETQ, per germline. With V trimmed by 3 bases and J by 3 bases, 8 bases remained unmatched. The CDR3 DNA is TGCGCCAGCAGCTCAACTGACAGGGTTGCTAATGAAAAACTGTTTTTT. Residues: CASSSTDRVANEKLFF.

The chain carries TRBV11-1 and TRBJ2-3, with 13 bases aligning to TRBD2. The germline CDR1 and CDR2 sequences are SGHAT and FQDESV (reference sequence). CDR3 length equals 14 residues. V dropped 7 bases and J dropped 3; count of bases not matched to a gene: 1. Here the CDR3 reads CASKLAGGTDTQYF. The CDR3 DNA follows: TGTGCCAGCAAACTAGCGGGGGGGACAGATACGCAGTATTTT.

The gene calls are TRBV7-9 and TRBJ2-5; 7 positions agree with TRBD1. With 2 bases clipped from V and 5 bases from J, the junction kept 5 bases outside the gene matches. The CDR3 totals 14 residues. CDR1 and CDR2 from the germline V gene are SEHNR and FQNEAQ (reference sequence). The CDR3: CASSLSRGRETQYF. CDR3 nucleotides: TGTGCCAGCAGCTTATCAAGGGGGCGGGAGACCCAGTACTTC. The whole variable domain, filled in from reference TRBV7-9 and TRBJ2-5, reads DTGVSQNPRHKITKRGQNVTFRCDPISEHNRLYWYRQTLGQGPEFLTYFQNEAQLEKSRLLSDRFSAERPKGSFSTLEIQRTEQGDSAMYLCASSLSRGRETQYFGPGTRLLVL.

V gene TRBV7-9 combines with J gene TRBJ1-5; no reliable D call. The CDR3 consists of 13 residues. V shed 1 base and J shed 9 bases, with 10 bases lying between them. Germline CDR1 SEHNR, CDR2 FQNEAQ (reference sequence). CDR3 sequence reads: CASSLGSGVPQHF. CDR3 bases: TGTGCCAGCAGCTTAGGGTCGGGTGTGCCCCAGCATTTT.

This chain connects TRBV27 to TRBJ2-1; 14 positions agree with TRBD2. Per the germline V gene, CDR1 is MNHEY and CDR2 is SMNVEV (reference sequence). This CDR3 has 16 residues. V lost 2 bases to trimming and J lost 6 bases; unmatched junction nucleotides: 3. CDR3 sequence reads: CASSLQTSGGANEQFF. In nucleotides, the CDR3 is TGTGCCAGCAGTTTACAGACTAGCGGGGGGGCCAATGAGCAGTTCTTC.

The chain joins TRBV6-5 to TRBJ2-2, with 7 bases identical to TRBD1. CDR1 is MNHEY and CDR2 is SVGAGI in the germline V gene. This CDR3 is 13 amino acids long. The V gene end was trimmed by 4 bases and the J gene end by 4 bases; junction bases not matched to a gene: 0. The CDR3 here is CASSSGGTGELFF. The DNA for the CDR3 is TGTGCCAGCAGTTCAGGGGGCACCGGGGAGCTGTTTTTT.

This chain connects TRBV6-5 to TRBJ2-2; 9 nucleotides match TRBD1. This CDR3 region has 16 residues. V shed 6 bases and J 4 bases; nucleotides not matched to a gene: 9. CDR1 MNHEY and CDR2 SVGAGI come from the germline V gene. CDR3 residues: CASSYAPGQGTGELFF. The DNA of the CDR3 is TGTGCCAGCAGCTACGCCCCGGGACAGGGCACCGGGGAGCTGTTTTTT.

This clone was counted once. The rearrangement uses TRBV6-5 and TRBJ1-2, with 10 positions matching TRBD1. J was trimmed by 4 bases and V by 4 bases; bases with no gene match: 6. Germline V gene data show CDR1 as MNHEY and CDR2 as SVGAGI. This CDR3 has 15 residues. The CDR3 sequence: CASSSTGGDVYGYTF. In DNA form, the CDR3 reads TGTGCCAGCAGTTCGACAGGGGGCGACGTCTATGGCTACACCTTC.

The rearrangement links TRBV6-5 to TRBJ2-3; D gene uncertain. Trimming took off 2 bases at V and 5 bases at J, with 14 bases between the two ends. CDR1 is MNHEY, CDR2 SVGAGI, per germline. The CDR3 sequence is 15 residues long. The CDR3 sequence: CASSYVSSSVDTQYF. The CDR3 DNA follows: TGTGCCAGCAGTTACGTTAGCTCATCCGTAGATACGCAGTATTTT.

V gene TRBV10-3 combines with J gene TRBJ2-5; TRBD1 might be the D (5 bases). Germline CDR1 and CDR2: ENHRY and SYGVKD. The CDR3 extends over 12 amino acids. V was shortened by 2 bases and J by 4 bases, with 5 bases between the two germline ends. CDR3 nucleotide sequence: TGTGCCATCAGTGAGAGGGGAGAGACCCAGTACTTC. Translation gives CAISERGETQYF.

This rearrangement joins TRBV6-1 to TRBJ2-3, with TRBD2 identical over 7 bases. Unmatched junction bases numbered 14, after V lost 3 bases and J lost 2 bases. The CDR3 has 18 residues. Germline V gene lookup returns CDR1 MNHNS and CDR2 SASEGT. DNA of the CDR3: TGTGCCAGCAGTGATCACCGGGGGGTACATAGAATCACAGATACGCAGTATTTT. This codes for CASSDHRGVHRITDTQYF.

The rearrangement uses TRBV5-6 and TRBJ1-1; D gene unclear. Germline CDR1 is SGHDT and CDR2 is YYEEEE. The CDR3 runs to 14 residues. Trimming shortened V by 3 bases and J by 1 base, and 10 bases separated the two germline ends. CDR3 in amino acids: CASSWGGGNTEAFF. The CDR3 DNA is TGTGCCAGCAGCTGGGGTGGAGGGAACACTGAAGCTTTCTTT.

The J gene is TRBJ1-1, the V gene TRBV5-4, with D possibly matching TRBD1 (6 bases). V lost 6 bases to trimming and J lost 3 bases, with 18 bases between them. Germline loops: CDR1 SGHNT, CDR2 YYREEE (reference sequence). This CDR3 has 15 amino acids. The CDR3 bases are TGTGCCAGCACCTTCGAATCGGGACACTACACTGAAGCTTTCTTT. This codes for CASTFESGHYTEAFF.

In DNA form, the CDR3 reads TGTGCCAGCAGAAGACTAGCGGGGGTCGATGAGCAGTTCTTC. It is translated as CASRRLAGVDEQFF. V and J are TRBV27 and TRBJ2-1; 12 bases match TRBD2. The CDR3 is made up of 14 amino acids. V lost 6 bases and J lost 8; bases outside the gene matches: 5. Germline loops: CDR1 MNHEY, CDR2 SMNVEV (reference sequence).

This rearrangement joins TRBV27 to TRBJ2-1, with 7 bases lining up with TRBD2. The CDR3 totals 15 residues. V lost 0 bases to trimming and J lost 9 bases; unmatched junction nucleotides: 8. The germline V gene encodes CDR1 MNHEY and CDR2 SMNVEV (reference sequence). CDR3 region: CASSLSGLGYREQFF. Written as DNA, the CDR3 is TGTGCCAGCAGTTTATCAGGACTAGGTTATCGTGAGCAGTTCTTC.

V usage is TRBV5-1 and J usage is TRBJ2-5; tentatively, D is TRBD1 (5 bases). The CDR3 covers 14 residues. CDR1 is SGHRS, CDR2 YFSETQ, per germline. Deletions cut 0 bases from V and 4 bases from J, with 10 bases between. The CDR3 coding sequence is TGCGCCAGCAGCTTGGGACAGTTGGGAGAGACCCAGTACTTC. Translating it yields CASSLGQLGETQYF. The whole variable domain, filled in from reference TRBV5-1 and TRBJ2-5, reads KAGVTQTPRYLIKTRGQQVTLSCSPISGHRSVSWYQQTPGQGLQFLFEYFSETQRNKGNFPGRFSGRQFSNSRSEMNVSTLELGDSALYLCASSLGQLGETQYFGPGTRLLVL.

This chain links TRBV20-1 with TRBJ2-3; D is unresolved. Germline V CDR1 and CDR2: DFQATT, SNEGSKA (reference sequence). Trimming removed 6 bases from V and 6 bases from J, with 10 bases in between. The CDR3 has 11 amino acids. The CDR3 sequence is CSAPGWDTQYF. CDR3 coding DNA: TGCAGTGCACCAGGCTGGGATACGCAGTATTTT.